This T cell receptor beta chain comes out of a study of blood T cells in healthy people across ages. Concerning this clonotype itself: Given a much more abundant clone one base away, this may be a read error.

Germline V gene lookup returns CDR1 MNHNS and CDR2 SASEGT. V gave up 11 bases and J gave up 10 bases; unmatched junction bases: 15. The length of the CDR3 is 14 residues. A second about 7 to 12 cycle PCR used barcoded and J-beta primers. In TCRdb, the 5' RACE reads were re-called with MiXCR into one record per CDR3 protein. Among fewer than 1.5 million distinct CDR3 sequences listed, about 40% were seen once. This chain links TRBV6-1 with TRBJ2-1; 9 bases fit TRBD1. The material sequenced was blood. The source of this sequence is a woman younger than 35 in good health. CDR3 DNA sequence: TGTGCCGGAGGGATGACAGGGGGGTCCTACGAGCAGTTCTTC. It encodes CAGGMTGGSYEQFF.